This T cell receptor beta chain was identified in a study of cytomegalovirus exposure and HLA in healthy donors. Overall study results and limits: A few of the chains that were CMV-associated were confirmed in vitro to be specific for CMV antigens.

As concerns this clone: The target antigen is unknown. One end of the junction does not line up with germline, which may come from a read error.

This CDR3 region has 17 residues. Germline V gives CDR1 MRHNA, CDR2 SNTAGT. Use of 60 Vbeta and 13 Jbeta primers characterized the PCR. TCRdb's table, derived via immunoSEQ multiplex PCR, lists solely in-frame clones and lacks some. The sample lists 100,000 to 150,000 clones; 65% to 80% were seen once. This clonotype originated in a male donor in good health and CMV-seropositive. Sequencing input: PBMCs. This chain connects TRBV6-4 to TRBJ2-6, with TRBD1 matching 9 bases. CDR3 DNA: TGTGCCAGCAGTGACTCGGACAGGGGTTTTGGGGCCAACGGCCTGACTTTC. Amino acids: CASSDSDRGFGANGLTF.